This T cell receptor (beta chain) was sequenced in a study of blood T cell repertoires in COVID-19. This CDR3 is built from 11 residues. The germline V gene has CDR1 SQVTM and CDR2 ANQGSEA. Trimming took off 4 bases at V and 3 bases at J, with 7 bases between the two ends. Sequencing was performed with immunoSEQ multiplex PCR; in TCRdb, only in-frame clones are kept and a portion is missing. In the table there are 200,000 to 300,000 clones, 75% to 85% of which are singletons. The clonotype was recovered from a human donor in a cohort sampled during active COVID-19. The chain recombines TRBV29-1 with TRBJ2-7; D is undetermined. Material: peripheral blood. The CDR3 DNA reads as TGCAGCGTTGTACGGGTCTACGAGCAGTACTTC. Amino acids: CSVVRVYEQYF.